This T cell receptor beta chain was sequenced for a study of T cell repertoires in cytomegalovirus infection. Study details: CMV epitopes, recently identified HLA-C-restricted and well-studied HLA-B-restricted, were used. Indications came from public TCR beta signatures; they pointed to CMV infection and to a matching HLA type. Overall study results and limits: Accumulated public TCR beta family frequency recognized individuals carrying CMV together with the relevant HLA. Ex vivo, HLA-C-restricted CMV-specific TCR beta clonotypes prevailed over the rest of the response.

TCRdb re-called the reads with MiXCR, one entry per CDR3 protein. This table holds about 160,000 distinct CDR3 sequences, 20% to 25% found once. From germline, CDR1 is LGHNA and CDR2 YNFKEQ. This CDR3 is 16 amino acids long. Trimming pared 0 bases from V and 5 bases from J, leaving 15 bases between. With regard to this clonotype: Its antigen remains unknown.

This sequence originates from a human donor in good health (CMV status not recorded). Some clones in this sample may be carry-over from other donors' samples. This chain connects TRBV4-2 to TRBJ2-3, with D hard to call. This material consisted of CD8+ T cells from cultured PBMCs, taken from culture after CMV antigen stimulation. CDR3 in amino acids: CASSQDIRTGGDTQYF. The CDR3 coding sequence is TGTGCCAGCAGCCAAGATATTAGGACGGGTGGAGATACGCAGTATTTT.